The next 16 T cell receptor beta chains were all read from a single sample in a study of cytomegalovirus exposure and HLA in healthy donors (dated by TCRdb to 2016 to 2017). The method was the immunoSEQ multiplex PCR assay. The multiplex PCR relied on a mix of 60 forward primers for TCR Vbeta segments and 13 reverse primers for TCR Jbeta segments. Sourced from immuneACCESS, this table was stored by TCRdb with only in-frame sequences that have V and J called. A share of the clones is absent; for the studies checked, an unresolved V gene accounts for under half, and the remainder has no known explanation. The sample records approximately 190,000 clones, 75% to 85% of which are singletons. Jointly, the top ten make up roughly 13% of the sample. The sample taken for sequencing was PBMCs. These receptors came from a woman aged 25-40 years in good health and CMV-seropositive.

This sequence joins TRBV5-4 and TRBJ1-1; D gene unclear. Trimming left V 2 bases short and J 0 bases short, with 8 bases between. The CDR3 length is 14 residues. CDR1 and CDR2 from the germline V gene are SGHNT and YYREEE (reference sequence). The CDR3: CASSFPGLNTEAFF. In DNA, the CDR3 is TGTGCCAGCAGCTTTCCAGGTTTGAACACTGAAGCTTTCTTT.

V usage is TRBV9 and J usage is TRBJ2-1, with 13 bases lining up with TRBD2. The J segment lost 2 bases and the V segment lost 4 bases, leaving 9 bases of the junction unmatched. Germline values: CDR1 SGDLS, CDR2 YYNGEE. The CDR3 length is 18 residues. The CDR3 reads CASSSLRGLAGAYNEQFF. DNA for the CDR3: TGTGCCAGCAGCTCCCTCCGCGGACTAGCGGGAGCCTACAATGAGCAGTTCTTC.

The chain couples TRBV27 to TRBJ2-7, with 8 bases fitting TRBD2. Germline trimming cut 6 bases from V and 3 bases from J; bases unmatched to any gene: 10. From germline, CDR1 is MNHEY and CDR2 SMNVEV (reference sequence). This CDR3 comprises 15 residues. CDR3 loop: CASRIISGTVYEQYF. The DNA of the CDR3 is TGTGCCAGCAGAATCATTAGCGGGACCGTCTACGAGCAGTACTTC.

This chain joins TRBV28 and TRBJ2-5; 8 nucleotides agree with TRBD1. The germline CDR1 and CDR2 sequences are MDHEN and SYDVKM. V was clipped by 6 bases and J by 2 bases; unmatched bases: 5. The CDR3 loop spans 14 amino acids. CDR3 loop: CASSGTGLQETQYF. CDR3 in DNA: TGTGCCAGCAGCGGGACAGGACTTCAAGAGACCCAGTACTTC.

The chain is built from TRBV5-4 and TRBJ2-2; perhaps TRBD2 as D (5 bases). Germline loops: CDR1 SGHNT, CDR2 YYREEE (reference sequence). This CDR3 is built from 16 residues. The V end was cut by 0 bases, the J end by 1 base, with 10 bases between. Here the CDR3 reads CASSLDGLLNTGELFF. CDR3 nucleotides: TGTGCCAGCAGCTTGGATGGACTCTTGAACACCGGGGAGCTGTTTTTT.

This chain connects TRBV18 to TRBJ2-5, with 9 bases lining up with TRBD2. CDR3 size: 15 residues. Germline CDR1 reads KGHSH; CDR2 reads LQKENI. V was clipped by 1 base and J by 5 bases; unmatched bases: 5. CDR3 sequence reads: CASSPRIAGVETQYF. The DNA of the CDR3 is TGTGCCAGCTCACCACGGATAGCGGGAGTCGAGACCCAGTACTTC.

V gene TRBV4-1 combines with J gene TRBJ2-5; 12 bases align to TRBD2. From germline, CDR1 is MGHRA and CDR2 YSYEKL. Trimming at V came to 0 bases and at J to 5 bases, leaving 7 bases not matched to a gene. The CDR3 is 17 amino acids. The CDR3 nucleotides read TGCGCCAGCAGCCAAGATATCAGGACTAGCGGGGAGGAGACCCAGTACTTC. This translates into CASSQDIRTSGEETQYF.

V usage is TRBV29-1 and J usage is TRBJ1-2; D is undetermined. CDR1 is SQVTM and CDR2 is ANQGSEA in the germline V gene. V was shortened by 3 bases and J by 6 bases, with 17 bases between the two germline ends. CDR3 length equals 14 residues. The CDR3 region has the DNA TGCAGCGTTGACCCGAGAGGGTTTTCGAATGGCTACACCTTC. Protein sequence: CSVDPRGFSNGYTF.

With respect to this clone: This CDR3 is also generated by other DNA sequences in the sample. The chain couples TRBV6-1 to TRBJ1-6, with 8 bases matching TRBD1. The CDR3 spans 15 residues. CDR1 and CDR2 (germline): MNHNS, SASEGT. V shed 4 bases, J shed 6 bases, and the junction held 5 bases outside the gene matches. The CDR3 DNA reads as TGTGCCAGCAGTGTATCGGGACAGGCTAATTCACCCCTCCACTTT. Amino acid sequence: CASSVSGQANSPLHF.

The table lists this clone with a few counts. The CDR3 sequence is CASSPTGIPSGNTIYF. CDR3 coding DNA: TGTGCCAGCTCACCGACGGGGATTCCCTCTGGAAACACCATATATTTT. The chain uses TRBV18 and TRBJ1-3; D unclear. The CDR3 runs to 16 residues. The germline V gene encodes CDR1 KGHSH and CDR2 LQKENI. The V end lost 3 bases, the J end lost 0 bases, and 12 bases lay between the germline ends.

This CDR3 reads CASRQGNQPQHF. Here the CDR3 DNA reads TGTGCCAGCAGGCAGGGCAATCAGCCCCAGCATTTT. The V gene is TRBV28, the J gene TRBJ1-5; D not certain. From germline, CDR1 is MDHEN and CDR2 SYDVKM. The CDR3 has 12 residues. Trimming removed 6 bases from V and 2 bases from J, with 5 bases in between. The full variable domain, rest sourced from reference TRBV28 and TRBJ1-5, is DVKVTQSSRYLVKRTGEKVFLECVQDMDHENMFWYRQDPGLGLRLIYFSYDVKMKEKGDIPEGYSVSREKKERFSLILESASTNQTSMYLCASRQGNQPQHFGDGTRLSIL.

The chain uses TRBV29-1 and TRBJ1-5; TRBD1 matches at 8 bases. V gave up 4 bases and J gave up 3 bases; unmatched junction bases: 17. CDR1 is SQVTM, CDR2 ANQGSEA, per germline. This CDR3 spans 18 amino acids. The CDR3 region is CSVVPTRGQGAVNQPQHF. The DNA of the CDR3 is TGCAGCGTTGTCCCCACCAGGGGGCAGGGGGCGGTCAATCAGCCCCAGCATTTT.

This sequence joins TRBV28 and TRBJ1-6, with D tentatively TRBD1 (5 bases). The germline CDR1 and CDR2 sequences are MDHEN and SYDVKM. V was trimmed by 7 bases and J by 1 base, leaving 17 bases between them. This CDR3 has 17 amino acids. The DNA of the CDR3 is TGTGCCAGCACTCCCATCGGGGGTTTGTCCTATAATTCACCCCTCCACTTT. This codes for CASTPIGGLSYNSPLHF.

This chain links TRBV28 with TRBJ2-5, with 8 bases fitting TRBD2. The CDR3 length is 16 residues. Germline-derived CDR1 and CDR2 are MDHEN and SYDVKM. Unmatched junction bases numbered 19, after V lost 7 bases and J lost 9 bases. CDR3 in DNA: TGTGCCAGCAAGATAGCATTAGCGGGACCGGGGGGACCCCAGTACTTC. It encodes CASKIALAGPGGPQYF.

V and J are TRBV14 and TRBJ1-1; 7 positions match TRBD1. CDR1 SGHDN and CDR2 FVKESK come from the germline V gene. Trimming removed 4 bases from V and 4 bases from J; junction bases left unmatched: 6. There are 14 residues in the CDR3. CDR3 amino acids: CASSLGQATTEAFF. The CDR3 region has the DNA TGTGCCAGCAGCCTCGGACAGGCTACCACTGAAGCTTTCTTT.

Only a few counts were recorded for this clone. In DNA form, the CDR3 reads TGTGCCAGCAGACTGGGGGACAGTTTGAACACTGAAGCTTTCTTT. It translates to CASRLGDSLNTEAFF. The chain is built from TRBV28 and TRBJ1-1; 7 bases are shared with TRBD1. V shed 6 bases, J shed 0 bases, and the junction held 7 bases outside the gene matches. This CDR3 spans 15 amino acids. The germline V gene encodes CDR1 MDHEN and CDR2 SYDVKM. The variable domain in full, with the rest retrieved from reference TRBV28 and TRBJ1-1, is DVKVTQSSRYLVKRTGEKVFLECVQDMDHENMFWYRQDPGLGLRLIYFSYDVKMKEKGDIPEGYSVSREKKERFSLILESASTNQTSMYLCASRLGDSLNTEAFFGQGTRLTVV.